The 9 T cell receptor beta chains in this list originate from one sample, sequenced in a study of T cells in localized non-small cell lung cancer. Sequencing was performed with immunoSEQ multiplex PCR; in TCRdb, only in-frame clones are kept and a portion is missing. The table records about 48,000 clones, about 80% of them present only once. The source was peripheral blood, collected before any cancer treatment. These receptors originate from a man aged 35-75 years with stage I squamous cell lung carcinoma.

This rearrangement joins TRBV19 to TRBJ2-1, with TRBD1 matching 8 bases. This CDR3 region has 14 residues. Germline CDR1 reads LNHDA; CDR2 reads SQIVND (reference sequence). J gave up 1 base and V 9 bases, and 5 bases lay outside the gene matches. The CDR3 DNA is TGTGCCAGCAGGACAGGGCCGTCCTACAATGAGCAGTTCTTC. Amino acid sequence: CASRTGPSYNEQFF.

This clone has a handful of counts. The chain recombines TRBV20-1 with TRBJ1-1; no reliable D call. V dropped 6 bases and J dropped 1 base, with 6 bases sitting between them. The germline V gene has CDR1 DFQATT and CDR2 SNEGSKA (reference sequence). This CDR3 is 11 amino acids long. The CDR3 region has the DNA TGCAGTGCCCTAAGGAACACTGAAGCTTTCTTT. It encodes CSALRNTEAFF.

This chain links TRBV9 with TRBJ1-1, with a possible D match to TRBD1 (6 bases). Per germline, CDR1 SGDLS and CDR2 YYNGEE. Trimming cost V 0 bases and J 0 bases, with 9 bases left between them. The CDR3 is made up of 15 amino acids. The CDR3 sequence is CASSVAQGMNTEAFF. The CDR3, as DNA: TGTGCCAGCAGCGTAGCCCAGGGGATGAACACTGAAGCTTTCTTT. Based on the CDR3 plus reference TRBV9 and TRBJ1-1, the full variable domain is DSGVTQTPKHLITATGQRVTLRCSPRSGDLSVYWYQQSLDQGLQFLIQYYNGEERAKGNILERFSAQQFPDLHSELNLSSLELGDSALYFCASSVAQGMNTEAFFGQGTRLTVV.

This clone was counted a few times. J is TRBJ2-3 and V is TRBV19; 8 nucleotides line up with TRBD1. V lost 6 bases to trimming and J lost 1 base; unmatched junction nucleotides: 9. Germline CDR1 LNHDA, CDR2 SQIVND (reference sequence). CDR3 length: 16 residues. CDR3 in amino acids: CASSLTGVGGTDTQYF. The DNA for the CDR3 is TGTGCCAGTAGCTTGACAGGGGTCGGAGGCACAGATACGCAGTATTTT.

V gene TRBV29-1 combines with J gene TRBJ1-1; TRBD1 aligns across 12 bases. Germline values: CDR1 SQVTM, CDR2 ANQGSEA. With V trimmed by 1 base and J by 1 base, 7 bases remained unmatched. The CDR3 has 17 residues. This CDR3 reads CSVEGRGDRGRNTEAFF. CDR3 nucleotides: TGCAGCGTTGAAGGGAGGGGGGACAGGGGGCGGAACACTGAAGCTTTCTTT.

The chain combines TRBV10-3 with TRBJ2-5, with D hard to call. The CDR3 spans 13 residues. Germline CDR1 is ENHRY and CDR2 is SYGVKD. V was clipped by 7 bases and J by 3 bases, with 12 bases between them. The CDR3 loop is CAIKMGSEETQYF. The DNA of the CDR3 is TGTGCCATCAAAATGGGTTCGGAAGAGACCCAGTACTTC.

The rearrangement links TRBV28 to TRBJ1-2; D is ambiguous. The V gene lost 5 bases and the J gene lost 5 bases, with 3 bases spanning the gap. Germline V gene data show CDR1 as MDHEN and CDR2 as SYDVKM. This CDR3 contains 10 residues. The CDR3 sequence: CASSAYGYTF. The CDR3 nucleotides are TGTGCCAGCAGTGCTTATGGCTACACCTTC.

This clone has only a few counts. V gene TRBV27 combines with J gene TRBJ1-5, with D perhaps matching TRBD1 (6 bases). Between the trimmed V and J ends, which lost 2 bases and 6 bases, there was a span of 14 bases. The V gene's germline CDR1 is MNHEY and CDR2 SMNVEV (reference sequence). This CDR3 is built from 15 residues. The CDR3 coding sequence is TGTGCCAGCAGTTTAAGGACAGCCAGGGGTCAGCCCCAGCATTTT. Protein: CASSLRTARGQPQHF.

The chain joins TRBV28 to TRBJ1-5; perhaps TRBD1 as D (6 bases). Trimming removed 6 bases from V and 3 bases from J, with 18 bases in between. Germline CDR1 MDHEN, CDR2 SYDVKM. The CDR3 has 16 residues. The CDR3 protein is CASRPGGTQNNQPQHF. The CDR3 region has the DNA TGTGCCAGCAGACCCGGAGGGACACAGAACAATCAGCCCCAGCATTTT.